These T cell receptor beta chains were read from a single sample in a study of cytomegalovirus exposure and HLA in healthy donors. Sequenced by immunoSEQ multiplex PCR; TCRdb stores in-frame clones only, minus some. The sample lists some 210,000 clones, 83% occurring once. Sequences were obtained from PBMCs. These TCRs come from a woman younger than 30 in good health and CMV-seronegative. CDR3s include the opening cysteine and the closing phenylalanine or tryptophan. D genes are given only for firm matches. Only some rows state a clone size, as once, few, many or a class for expanded clones.

CDR3aa: CAWSGDAEQYF
CDR3nt: TGTGCCTGGAGTGGGGACGCCGAGCAGTACTTC
d_gene: -
abundance: -
j_gene: TRBJ2-7
v_gene: TRBV30

CDR3aa: CASSTGLGSPLHF
CDR3nt: TGTGCCAGCTCGACAGGGTTAGGTTCACCCCTCCACTTT
d_gene: TRBD1
abundance: -
j_gene: TRBJ1-6
v_gene: TRBV19

CDR3aa: CASRHGQSSYEQYF
CDR3nt: TGTGCCAGCAGGCACGGACAGAGCTCCTACGAGCAGTACTTC
d_gene: -
abundance: -
j_gene: TRBJ2-7
v_gene: TRBV2

CDR3aa: CASSGDRGVAGYEQYF
CDR3nt: TGTGCCAGCAGCGGGGACAGGGGAGTAGCAGGCTACGAGCAGTACTTC
d_gene: TRBD1
abundance: -
j_gene: TRBJ2-7
v_gene: TRBV2

CDR3aa: CASKGSYSGNTIYF
CDR3nt: TGTGCCAGCAAGGGCAGTTACTCTGGAAACACCATATATTTT
d_gene: -
abundance: -
j_gene: TRBJ1-3
v_gene: TRBV6-1

CDR3aa: CAWSEVLGKSGYTF
CDR3nt: TGTGCCTGGAGTGAGGTACTGGGAAAGAGCGGCTACACCTTC
d_gene: -
abundance: -
j_gene: TRBJ1-2
v_gene: TRBV30

CDR3aa: CASSSTGRDEKLFF
CDR3nt: TGTGCCAGCAGTTCGACAGGGCGAGATGAAAAACTGTTTTTT
d_gene: TRBD1
abundance: -
j_gene: TRBJ1-4
v_gene: TRBV28

CDR3aa: CSVYRVGSGRPNEQFF
CDR3nt: TGCAGCGTATACCGAGTGGGTAGCGGGAGGCCCAATGAGCAGTTCTTC
d_gene: TRBD2
abundance: -
j_gene: TRBJ2-1
v_gene: TRBV29-1

CDR3aa: CASSHLRDSPFF
CDR3nt: TGTGCCAGCAGCCATCTCCGGGACAGCCCGTTCTTC
d_gene: TRBD1
abundance: -
j_gene: TRBJ2-1
v_gene: TRBV4-2

CDR3aa: CASRGAGGLSYEQYF
CDR3nt: TGTGCCAGCCGAGGAGCGGGAGGTCTGTCCTACGAGCAGTACTTC
d_gene: TRBD2
abundance: -
j_gene: TRBJ2-7
v_gene: TRBV28

CDR3aa: CASSEADRRYEQYF
CDR3nt: TGCGCCAGCAGTGAGGCCGACAGGAGGTACGAGCAGTACTTC
d_gene: -
abundance: -
j_gene: TRBJ2-7
v_gene: TRBV4-1

CDR3aa: CASSLRLADYNEQFF
CDR3nt: TGCGCCAGCAGCTTGCGACTAGCGGACTACAATGAGCAGTTCTTC
d_gene: TRBD2
abundance: -
j_gene: TRBJ2-1
v_gene: TRBV5-1

CDR3aa: CAWSVGLGREQFF
CDR3nt: TGTGCCTGGAGTGTGGGGCTCGGCAGGGAGCAGTTCTTC
d_gene: -
abundance: -
j_gene: TRBJ2-1
v_gene: TRBV30

CDR3aa: CASSLSGRFQETQYF
CDR3nt: TGTGCCAGCAGTTTATCGGGAAGGTTCCAAGAGACCCAGTACTTC
d_gene: -
abundance: -
j_gene: TRBJ2-5
v_gene: TRBV27

CDR3aa: CATSRLGQGSDEQFF
CDR3nt: TGTGCCACCAGCAGACTGGGACAGGGGAGCGATGAGCAGTTCTTC
d_gene: TRBD1
abundance: -
j_gene: TRBJ2-1
v_gene: TRBV15

CDR3aa: CASSSGLAGGTDTQYF
CDR3nt: TGCGCCAGCAGCTCTGGACTAGCGGGGGGCACAGATACGCAGTATTTT
d_gene: TRBD2
abundance: -
j_gene: TRBJ2-3
v_gene: TRBV5-1

CDR3aa: CASSSGDSYEQYF
CDR3nt: TGTGCCAGCAGTTCTGGTGATTCCTACGAGCAGTACTTC
d_gene: -
abundance: -
j_gene: TRBJ2-7
v_gene: TRBV6-5

CDR3aa: CASKMNTEAFF
CDR3nt: TGTGCCAGCAAGATGAACACTGAAGCTTTCTTT
d_gene: -
abundance: -
j_gene: TRBJ1-1
v_gene: TRBV6-1

CDR3aa: CASSTTGVNTEAFF
CDR3nt: TGTGCCAGTAGTACAACAGGGGTGAACACTGAAGCTTTCTTT
d_gene: TRBD1
abundance: -
j_gene: TRBJ1-1
v_gene: TRBV19

CDR3aa: CASNTGGSEQYF
CDR3nt: TGTGCCAGCAACACAGGGGGTTCCGAGCAGTACTTC
d_gene: TRBD1
abundance: -
j_gene: TRBJ2-7
v_gene: TRBV25-1

CDR3aa: CASSLDFEQYF
CDR3nt: TGTGCCAGCAGCTTAGATTTCGAGCAGTACTTC
d_gene: -
abundance: once
j_gene: TRBJ2-7
v_gene: TRBV7-9

CDR3aa: CASTAANQPQHF
CDR3nt: TGTGCCAGCACAGCAGCAAATCAGCCCCAGCATTTT
d_gene: -
abundance: -
j_gene: TRBJ1-5
v_gene: TRBV7-3

CDR3aa: CASSQDVERNTGELFF
CDR3nt: TGTGCCAGCAGCCAAGATGTCGAGCGGAACACCGGGGAGCTGTTTTTT
d_gene: -
abundance: -
j_gene: TRBJ2-2
v_gene: TRBV4-2

CDR3aa: CASDPSSYNEQFF
CDR3nt: TGTGCCAGCGACCCGAGCTCCTACAATGAGCAGTTCTTC
d_gene: -
abundance: -
j_gene: TRBJ2-1
v_gene: TRBV2

CDR3aa: CAWSIGGETQYF
CDR3nt: TGTGCCTGGAGTATAGGGGGAGAGACCCAGTACTTC
d_gene: -
abundance: -
j_gene: TRBJ2-5
v_gene: TRBV30

CDR3aa: CAWSPTGTEAFF
CDR3nt: TGTGCCTGGAGCCCGACGGGGACTGAAGCTTTCTTT
d_gene: -
abundance: few
j_gene: TRBJ1-1
v_gene: TRBV30

CDR3aa: CAWSAWLNTEAFF
CDR3nt: TGTGCCTGGAGTGCATGGTTGAACACTGAAGCTTTCTTT
d_gene: -
abundance: -
j_gene: TRBJ1-1
v_gene: TRBV30

CDR3aa: CASSFGAWGADNSPLHF
CDR3nt: TGTGCCAGCAGCTTCGGCGCGTGGGGGGCCGATAATTCACCCCTCCACTTT
d_gene: -
abundance: few
j_gene: TRBJ1-6
v_gene: TRBV11-2

CDR3aa: CSVRTGNTGELFF
CDR3nt: TGCAGCGTTCGGACAGGGAACACCGGGGAGCTGTTTTTT
d_gene: TRBD1
abundance: -
j_gene: TRBJ2-2
v_gene: TRBV29-1

CDR3aa: CASGSGRKTDTQYF
CDR3nt: TGTGCCAGCGGCAGCGGGAGGAAAACAGATACGCAGTATTTT
d_gene: TRBD2
abundance: -
j_gene: TRBJ2-3
v_gene: TRBV2

CDR3aa: CASSSDLTERAGELFF
CDR3nt: TGTGCCAGCAGCTCCGACCTGACAGAAAGGGCCGGGGAGCTGTTTTTT
d_gene: -
abundance: -
j_gene: TRBJ2-2
v_gene: TRBV7-9

CDR3aa: CASRAGTSGYNEQFF
CDR3nt: TGTGCCAGCAGAGCCGGGACTAGCGGATACAATGAGCAGTTCTTC
d_gene: TRBD2
abundance: -
j_gene: TRBJ2-1
v_gene: TRBV2